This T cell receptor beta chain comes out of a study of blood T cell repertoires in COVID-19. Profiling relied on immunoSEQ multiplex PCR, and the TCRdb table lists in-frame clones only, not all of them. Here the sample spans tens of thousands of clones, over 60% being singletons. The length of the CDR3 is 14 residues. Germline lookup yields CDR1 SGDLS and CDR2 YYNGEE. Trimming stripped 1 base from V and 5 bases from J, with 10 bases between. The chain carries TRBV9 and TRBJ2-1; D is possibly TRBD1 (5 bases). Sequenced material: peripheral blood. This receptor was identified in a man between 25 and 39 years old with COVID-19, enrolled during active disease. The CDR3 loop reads CASSVRQPNNEQFF. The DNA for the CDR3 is TGTGCCAGCAGCGTAAGACAGCCCAACAATGAGCAGTTCTTC.